These 10 T cell receptor beta chains were all obtained from the same sample, sequenced in a study of shared T cell receptors in the human thymus. The protocol was immunoSEQ multiplex PCR, while the TCRdb copy is restricted to in-frame clones and leaves out a portion. The sample has approximately 760,000 clones; 70% to 90% are singletons. Separately, the same data were catalogued under a study of human thymus T cells.

What was sequenced was thymocytes. The receptors were gathered from a girl in the first two years of life with a congenital heart defect.

The rearrangement links TRBV5-4 to TRBJ2-1; 11 bases agree with TRBD1. Germline-derived CDR1 and CDR2 are SGHNT and YYREEE (reference sequence). The CDR3 extends over 18 amino acids. Trimming removed 6 bases from V and 5 bases from J; junction bases left unmatched: 16. CDR3 in amino acids: CASNPRAGGDRGDNEQFF. The CDR3 region has the DNA TGTGCCAGCAACCCCCGCGCCGGCGGGGACAGGGGGGACAATGAGCAGTTCTTC.

As regards this clone: Other DNA variants within this sample encode the same CDR3. The chain uses TRBV25-1 and TRBJ2-5; TRBD1 matches at 8 bases. The CDR3 consists of 15 residues. The J segment lost 4 bases and the V segment lost 4 bases, leaving 8 bases of the junction unmatched. CDR1 MGHDK and CDR2 SYGVNS come from the germline V gene. CDR3 in amino acids: CASSGGTGLGETQYF. The CDR3 coding sequence is TGTGCCAGCAGTGGCGGGACAGGTCTTGGAGAGACCCAGTACTTC.

The chain recombines TRBV4-3 with TRBJ1-4; D is undetermined. This CDR3 is built from 15 residues. CDR1 and CDR2 (germline): LGHNA, YSLEER. V lost 2 bases and J 8 bases, leaving 15 bases between the germline ends. In DNA form, the CDR3 reads TGCGCCAGCAGCCAAAATTCCTGGGAGAGGGAAAAACTGTTTTTT. This codes for CASSQNSWEREKLFF.

The chain combines TRBV21-1 with TRBJ2-5; the table's D call TRBD2 went unverified against the DNA. TRBV21-1 is shown as a pseudogene. The CDR3 contains 19 residues. The CDR3 protein is CASSKFEASGGFRRETQYF. The CDR3 DNA sequence: TGTGCCAGCAGCAAATTTGAGGCTAGCGGGGGATTTAGGCGAGAGACCCAGTACTTC.

CDR3 residues: CASSGRDRPPNTEAFF. The CDR3 bases are TGCGCCAGCAGCGGCCGGGACAGGCCCCCGAACACTGAAGCTTTCTTT. The chain employs TRBV5-1 and TRBJ1-1, with 8 bases that match TRBD1. The CDR3 has 16 residues. CDR1 is SGHRS and CDR2 is YFSETQ in the germline V gene. The junction had 9 bases not matched to a gene; V was cut back by 4 bases and J by 1 base.

The chain has TRBV7-2 and TRBJ1-1; 7 bases line up with TRBD1. V lost 4 bases, J lost 9 bases, and 5 bases stayed unmatched. Germline V gene data show CDR1 as SGHTA and CDR2 as FQGNSA. The CDR3 spans 12 residues. CDR3: CASSSLQGKAFF. The CDR3 coding sequence is TGTGCCAGCAGCTCCCTACAGGGGAAAGCTTTCTTT.

The chain links TRBV30 to TRBJ1-2; 11 nucleotides agree with TRBD1. The germline gives CDR1 GTSNPN, CDR2 SVGIG (reference sequence). Trimming cost V 1 base and J 4 bases; bases outside gene matches: 8. The CDR3 runs to 16 residues. This CDR3 is CAWSGTGQGAPYGYTF. CDR3 DNA: TGTGCCTGGAGTGGAACCGGACAGGGGGCTCCCTATGGCTACACCTTC. Using reference TRBV30 and TRBJ1-2 for the parts outside the CDR3, the full variable domain is SQTIHQWPATLVQPVGSPLSLECTVEGTSNPNLYWYRQAAGRGLQLLFYSVGIGQISSEVPQNLSASRPQDRQFILSSKKLLLSDSGFYLCAWSGTGQGAPYGYTFGSGTRLTVV.

The chain links TRBV11-2 to TRBJ1-1; the match to TRBD1 covers 8 bases. The CDR3 runs 15 residues. The ends lost 2 bases at V and 2 bases at J; junction bases unmatched: 4. Looked up from germline, CDR1 is SGHAT and CDR2 is FQNNGV. The CDR3 DNA sequence: TGTGCCAGCAGCTTATGGACAGGGAGAAACACTGAAGCTTTCTTT. Translated, it gives CASSLWTGRNTEAFF.

The chain is built from TRBV28 and TRBJ1-2, with 9 bases identical to TRBD1. Trimming took 5 bases from V and 3 from J; bases not matched to a gene: 7. The germline gives CDR1 MDHEN, CDR2 SYDVKM. The CDR3 has 15 residues. This CDR3 is CASSPRDREDYGYTF. The CDR3 DNA is TGTGCCAGCAGTCCAAGGGACAGGGAGGACTATGGCTACACCTTC.

This chain uses TRBV5-1 with TRBJ1-2; no clear D gene. Trimming took off 4 bases at V and 0 bases at J, with 16 bases between the two ends. This CDR3 contains 16 residues. The V gene's germline CDR1 is SGHRS and CDR2 YFSETQ. Here the CDR3 DNA reads TGCGCCAGCAGCCTGCGGGCTGGGCCCGCTAACTATGGCTACACCTTC. This sequence encodes CASSLRAGPANYGYTF.